The clone carrying this T cell receptor (beta chain) was seen a few times. The sample comes from a study of T cell changes during pregnancy in multiple sclerosis. The protocol was immunoSEQ multiplex PCR, while the TCRdb copy is restricted to in-frame clones and leaves out a portion. The sample lists roughly 50,000 clones, 85% to 95% occurring once. Germline assignment: CDR1 GTSNPN and CDR2 SVGIG (reference sequence). V was clipped by 0 bases and J by 0 bases, with 11 bases between them. This CDR3 has 15 amino acids. The chain has TRBV30 and TRBJ1-1; perhaps TRBD1 as D (5 bases). This specimen was CD4+ T cells from peripheral blood mononuclear cells, taken in the third trimester of pregnancy. The receptor was derived from a female donor with multiple sclerosis, enrolled in a pregnancy study. In nucleotides, the CDR3 is TGTGCCTGGAGTGTGAGTTTGACAGTGAACACTGAAGCTTTCTTT. Its protein product is CAWSVSLTVNTEAFF.